A selection of T cell receptor beta chains follows, all from one sample in a study of blood T cell repertoires in COVID-19. TCRdb's table, derived via immunoSEQ multiplex PCR, lists solely in-frame clones and lacks some. The profile shows about 150,000 clones, around 84% of them singletons. Sample: peripheral blood. The receptors stem from a man in his forties or fifties with active or convalescent COVID-19. Both conserved end residues are part of each CDR3. Fields, in order: D gene, V gene, CDR3 protein. The D gene is left open where the match is weak.

- TRBV18 CASSPLPNTEAFF
- TRBV24-1 CATSDCGLTGNTIYF
TRBD2 TRBV3-1/TRBV3-2 CASSPGLAGVCYNEQFF
- TRBV7-9 CASSPIGFQANGYTF
TRBD1 TRBV12-3/TRBV12-4 CASRSGTGFGYTF
- TRBV9 CASSVALRQTSSGANVLTF
- TRBV2 CASSESGSLYGYTF
TRBD2 TRBV19 CASSLAEYNEQFF
- TRBV18 CASSPPGGNEQFF
- TRBV6-5 CASNIPIRAAGGYTF
- TRBV4-2 CASSQDFGLLNYEQYF
- TRBV5-5 CASSLGRALEQYF
- TRBV19 CASSILGARGGYGYTF
- TRBV7-2 CASSLNTGVTYNSPLHF
TRBD1 TRBV18 CASSPLQGAPEAFF
- TRBV11-2 CASSPDRNYGYTF
TRBD1 TRBV4-1 CASSPGQGGAEAFF
TRBD1 TRBV18 CASSVGTGENTEAFF
- TRBV5-4 CASRRDQETQYF
- TRBV30 CAWSDNPGTEAFF
TRBD1 TRBV4-3 CASSQFPPGTGGTTDTQYF
- TRBV19 CASSFGGNSYNEQFF
- TRBV5-1 CASSFGRERSYNYGYTF
TRBD2 TRBV4-2 CASSPTSGVADTQYF
TRBD2 TRBV30 CAWSRRASGLRSNTGELFF
- TRBV29-1 CSVALQGRGGEKLFF
TRBD2 TRBV19 CASSIARGSGSIVTDTQYF
- TRBV14 CASSLDSNPRAAFF
- TRBV3-1/TRBV3-2 CASSPSSSETQYF
TRBD1 TRBV18 CASTGDRTAQPQHF
- TRBV7-2 CASTLRVTGRITGELFF
TRBD1 TRBV25-1 CASTPGQPNSPLHF